This TCR beta chain was documented in a study of blood T cells in healthy people across ages. The germline V gene has CDR1 SGHVS and CDR2 FNYEAQ. V was clipped by 1 base and J by 0 bases, with 7 bases between them. The CDR3 is 15 amino acids. A second PCR, run for about 7 to 11 cycles, used a sample-barcoded 5' primer plus a J-beta primer mix. In TCRdb, the 5' RACE reads were re-called with MiXCR into one record per CDR3 protein. The table records 600,000 to 900,000 distinct CDR3 sequences, more than 25% of them present only once. This clonotype was found a few times. These same records also appear under a second study, on T cells of mothers and their children.

The clonotype was recovered from a boy younger than 18 in good health. Sequenced material: blood. The V and J genes are TRBV7-6 and TRBJ2-1; D is undetermined. The DNA of the CDR3 is TGTGCCAGCAGCTTAGAACAGAGCTCCTACAATGAGCAGTTCTTC. This encodes CASSLEQSSYNEQFF.